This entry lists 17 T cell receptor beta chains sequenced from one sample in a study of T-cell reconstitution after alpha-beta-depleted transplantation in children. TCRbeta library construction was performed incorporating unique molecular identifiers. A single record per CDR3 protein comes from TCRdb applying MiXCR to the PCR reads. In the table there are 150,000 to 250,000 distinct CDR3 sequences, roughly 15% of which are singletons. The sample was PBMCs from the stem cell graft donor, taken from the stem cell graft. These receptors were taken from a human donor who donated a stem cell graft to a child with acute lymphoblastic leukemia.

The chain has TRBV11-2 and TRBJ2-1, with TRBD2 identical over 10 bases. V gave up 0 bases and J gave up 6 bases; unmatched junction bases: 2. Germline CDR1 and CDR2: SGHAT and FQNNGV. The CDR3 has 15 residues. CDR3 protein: CASSLEVAGGNEQFF. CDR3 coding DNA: TGTGCCAGCAGCTTAGAGGTAGCGGGAGGCAATGAGCAGTTCTTC.

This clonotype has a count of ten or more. CDR3 in DNA: TGCGCCAGCAGCTCATATCCCCAGGGACTAGCGATCAGAAACAATGAGCAGTTCTTC. This codes for CASSSYPQGLAIRNNEQFF. The chain couples TRBV5-1 to TRBJ2-1; 10 bases agree with TRBD2. Germline V gene sequence: CDR1 SGHRS, CDR2 YFSETQ. V gave up 3 bases and J gave up 5 bases; unmatched junction bases: 17. CDR3 length: 19 residues. Complete variable domain (other parts from reference TRBV5-1 and TRBJ2-1): KAGVTQTPRYLIKTRGQQVTLSCSPISGHRSVSWYQQTPGQGLQFLFEYFSETQRNKGNFPGRFSGRQFSNSRSEMNVSTLELGDSALYLCASSSYPQGLAIRNNEQFFGPGTRLTVL.

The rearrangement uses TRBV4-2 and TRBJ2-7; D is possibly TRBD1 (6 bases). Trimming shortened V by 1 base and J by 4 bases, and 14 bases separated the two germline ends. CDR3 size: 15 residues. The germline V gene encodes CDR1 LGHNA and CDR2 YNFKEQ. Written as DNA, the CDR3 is TGTGCCAGCAGCCAAGTCAGAGGGGGTAGGTACGAGCAGTACTTC. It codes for CASSQVRGGRYEQYF.

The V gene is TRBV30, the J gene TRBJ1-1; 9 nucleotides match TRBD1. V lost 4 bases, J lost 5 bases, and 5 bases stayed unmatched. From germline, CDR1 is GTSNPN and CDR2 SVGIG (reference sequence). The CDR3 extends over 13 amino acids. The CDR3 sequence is CAWNWGQGTEAFF. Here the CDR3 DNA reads TGTGCCTGGAATTGGGGACAGGGAACTGAAGCTTTCTTT.

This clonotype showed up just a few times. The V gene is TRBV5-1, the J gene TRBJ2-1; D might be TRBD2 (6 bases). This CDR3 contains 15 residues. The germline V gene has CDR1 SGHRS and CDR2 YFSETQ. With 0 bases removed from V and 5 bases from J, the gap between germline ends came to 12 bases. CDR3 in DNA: TGCGCCAGCAGCTTGGCGCCGCGGGGAGACAATGAGCAGTTCTTC. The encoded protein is CASSLAPRGDNEQFF.

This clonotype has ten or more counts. The CDR3 sequence is CSGVPSGSGDTQYF. CDR3 sequence (DNA): TGCAGTGGGGTGCCTAGCGGGAGTGGAGATACGCAGTATTTT. V and J are TRBV20-1 and TRBJ2-3; 10 nucleotides align to TRBD2. The J segment lost 5 bases and the V segment lost 7 bases, leaving 9 bases of the junction unmatched. There are 14 residues in the CDR3. The germline gives CDR1 DFQATT, CDR2 SNEGSKA (reference sequence).

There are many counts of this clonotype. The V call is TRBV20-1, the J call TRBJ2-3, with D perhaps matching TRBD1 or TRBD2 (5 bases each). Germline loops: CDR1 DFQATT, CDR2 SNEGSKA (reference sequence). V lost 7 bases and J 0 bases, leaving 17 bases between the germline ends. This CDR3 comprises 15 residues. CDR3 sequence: CSGTDGAESTDTQYF. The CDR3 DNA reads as TGCAGTGGGACGGACGGGGCCGAAAGCACAGATACGCAGTATTTT.

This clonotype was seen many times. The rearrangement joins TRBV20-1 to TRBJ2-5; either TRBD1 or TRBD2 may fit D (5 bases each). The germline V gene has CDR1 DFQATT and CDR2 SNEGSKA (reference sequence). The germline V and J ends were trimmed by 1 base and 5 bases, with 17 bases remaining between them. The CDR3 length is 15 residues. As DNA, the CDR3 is TGCAGTGCTAGAGCCTCTTTACGGGACCTGGAGACCCAGTACTTC. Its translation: CSARASLRDLETQYF.

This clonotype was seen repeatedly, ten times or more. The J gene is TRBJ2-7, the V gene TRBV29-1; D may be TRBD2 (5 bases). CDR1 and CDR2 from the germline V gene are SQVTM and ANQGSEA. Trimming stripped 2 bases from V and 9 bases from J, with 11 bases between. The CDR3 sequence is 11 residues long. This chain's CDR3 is CSVERPEGQYF. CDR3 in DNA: TGCAGCGTTGAACGACCTGAGGGGCAGTACTTC.

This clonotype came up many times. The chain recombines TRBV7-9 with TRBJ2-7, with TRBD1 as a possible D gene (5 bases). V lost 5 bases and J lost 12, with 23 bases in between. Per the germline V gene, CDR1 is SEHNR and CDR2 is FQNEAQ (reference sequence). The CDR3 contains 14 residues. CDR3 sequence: CASSNYGSRVPSYF. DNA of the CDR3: TGTGCCAGCAGCAACTACGGATCCAGGGTTCCATCGTACTTC.

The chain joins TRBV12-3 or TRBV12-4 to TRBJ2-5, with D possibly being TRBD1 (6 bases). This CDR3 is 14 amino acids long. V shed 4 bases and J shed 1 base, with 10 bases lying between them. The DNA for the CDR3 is TGTGCCAGCAGTTCAGGGGATTTCCAAGAGACCCAGTACTTC. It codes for CASSSGDFQETQYF.

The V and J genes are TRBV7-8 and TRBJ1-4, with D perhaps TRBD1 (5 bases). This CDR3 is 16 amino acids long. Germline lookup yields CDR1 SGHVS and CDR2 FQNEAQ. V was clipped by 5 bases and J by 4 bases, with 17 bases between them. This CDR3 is CASSPFSVGVNEKLFF. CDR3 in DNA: TGTGCCAGCAGCCCCTTTTCTGTGGGGGTTAATGAAAAACTGTTTTTT.

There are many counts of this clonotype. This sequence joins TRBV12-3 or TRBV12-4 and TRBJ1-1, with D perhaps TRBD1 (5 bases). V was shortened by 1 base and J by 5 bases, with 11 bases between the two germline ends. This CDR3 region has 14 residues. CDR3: CASSLEGSGTEAFF. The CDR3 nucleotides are TGTGCCAGCAGTTTAGAGGGGAGCGGTACTGAAGCTTTCTTT.

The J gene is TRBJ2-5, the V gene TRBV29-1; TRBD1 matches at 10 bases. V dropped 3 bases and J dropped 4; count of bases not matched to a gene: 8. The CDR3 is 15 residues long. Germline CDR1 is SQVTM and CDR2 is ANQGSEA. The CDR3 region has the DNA TGCAGCGTTGAGTTAGGGACAGGGGTTGGAGAGACCCAGTACTTC. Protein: CSVELGTGVGETQYF.

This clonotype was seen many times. This CDR3 reads CASSPSSGDETQYF. In DNA form, the CDR3 reads TGTGCCAGCAGTCCTTCGTCGGGGGACGAGACCCAGTACTTC. The rearrangement uses TRBV12-3 or TRBV12-4 and TRBJ2-5; tentatively, D is TRBD2 (6 bases). This CDR3 comprises 14 residues. V lost 5 bases and J lost 5, with 15 bases in between.

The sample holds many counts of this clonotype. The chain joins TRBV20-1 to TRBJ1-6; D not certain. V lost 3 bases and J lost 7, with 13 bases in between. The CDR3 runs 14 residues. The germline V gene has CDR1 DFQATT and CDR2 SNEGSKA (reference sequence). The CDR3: CSASPGPENSPLHF. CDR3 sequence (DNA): TGCAGTGCTAGCCCAGGCCCGGAGAATTCACCCCTCCACTTT.

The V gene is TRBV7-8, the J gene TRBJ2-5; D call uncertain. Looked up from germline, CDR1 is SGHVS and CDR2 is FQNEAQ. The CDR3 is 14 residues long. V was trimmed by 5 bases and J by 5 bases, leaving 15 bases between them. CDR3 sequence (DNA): TGTGCCAGCAGCCACTCAAATGTCCGGGAGACCCAGTACTTC. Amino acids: CASSHSNVRETQYF.